The following is a TCR beta chain sequence with its context. V lost 3 bases and J lost 4, with 12 bases in between. The germline CDR1 and CDR2 sequences are KGHSH and LQKENI. The CDR3 consists of 14 residues. The record originates from a study of control samples from healthy donors and cancer patients. Sequenced by immunoSEQ multiplex PCR; TCRdb stores in-frame clones only, minus some. This table holds about 79,000 clones, approximately 94% found once. The sequencing sample was made of PBMCs. The TCR originated in a woman in her thirties or forties with lung cancer. This chain uses TRBV18 with TRBJ1-1; D not certain. The CDR3 is CASSPSGLGTEAFF. CDR3 coding DNA: TGTGCCAGCTCACCGTCCGGGCTTGGCACTGAAGCTTTCTTT.